The 29 T cell receptor beta chains below all came from one sample that was sequenced in a study of blood T cell repertoires in COVID-19. TCRdb's table, derived via immunoSEQ multiplex PCR, lists solely in-frame clones and lacks some. The sample shows under 550,000 clones, 70% to 90% of them seen only once. Sequenced input: peripheral blood. All receptors come from a man between 18 and 35 years old with COVID-19, enrolled during active disease.

As to this clone: Mismatch with germline at one junction end may stem from a read error. The chain combines TRBV25-1 with TRBJ2-1; 9 nucleotides match TRBD2. The V gene's germline CDR1 is MGHDK and CDR2 SYGVNS. The CDR3 extends over 12 amino acids. CDR3 DNA: TGCGCCGGGACTAGCAGAGACAATGAGCAGTTCTTC. Residues: CAGTSRDNEQFF.

The rearrangement links TRBV10-2 to TRBJ2-1, with TRBD2 identical over 13 bases. The V segment lost 6 bases and the J segment 7 bases; nucleotides outside the gene matches: 6. CDR3 size: 15 residues. In germline, CDR1 is WSHSY, CDR2 SAAADI. The CDR3: CASSYGLAGDNEQFF. DNA for the CDR3: TGCGCCAGCAGCTACGGACTAGCGGGGGATAATGAGCAGTTCTTC.

This clone occurred once. The chain recombines TRBV7-3 with TRBJ2-3; 16 nucleotides agree with TRBD2. The V gene end was trimmed by 4 bases and the J gene end by 4 bases; junction bases not matched to a gene: 2. There are 16 residues in the CDR3. In germline, CDR1 is SGHTA, CDR2 FQGTGA. The CDR3 DNA reads TGTGCCAGCAGCTCGGGACTAGCGGGAGGGCCAGATACGCAGTATTTT. Protein: CASSSGLAGGPDTQYF.

V gene TRBV29-1 combines with J gene TRBJ1-1; D unclear. The CDR3 has 12 amino acids. Germline CDR1 and CDR2: SQVTM and ANQGSEA. V was trimmed by 6 bases and J by 5 bases, leaving 13 bases between them. The CDR3 bases are TGCAGCGTACGTTGGGCGGGGACTGAAGCTTTCTTT. This encodes CSVRWAGTEAFF.

The rearrangement uses TRBV19 and TRBJ2-7; 8 nucleotides line up with TRBD2. Germline V gives CDR1 LNHDA, CDR2 SQIVND (reference sequence). The CDR3 spans 16 residues. V shed 5 bases and J 2 bases; nucleotides not matched to a gene: 11. The CDR3 DNA is TGTGCCAGTAGTCCCGCCATAGCGGGACCACCCTACGAGCAGTACTTC. It is translated as CASSPAIAGPPYEQYF.

This clone was counted a few times. The rearrangement joins TRBV2 to TRBJ2-1, with 9 bases fitting TRBD2. This CDR3 has 14 residues. V shed 5 bases, J shed 4 bases, and the junction held 3 bases outside the gene matches. CDR1 is SNHLY and CDR2 is FYNNEI in the germline V gene. CDR3 protein: CASSRLAGYNEQFF. CDR3 sequence (DNA): TGTGCCAGCAGTCGGCTAGCGGGGTACAATGAGCAGTTCTTC.

This chain links TRBV2 with TRBJ2-1, with 11 bases aligning to TRBD2. V gave up 8 bases and J gave up 0 bases; unmatched junction bases: 15. The germline gives CDR1 SNHLY, CDR2 FYNNEI. CDR3 length equals 19 residues. CDR3 residues: CASSITLAGGPSSYNEQFF. CDR3 nucleotide sequence: TGTGCCAGCTCCATAACCCTAGCGGGGGGCCCATCCTCCTACAATGAGCAGTTCTTC.

A single count supports this clone. The chain has TRBV19 and TRBJ1-2; a possible D gene is TRBD1 (5 bases). Trimming left V 6 bases short and J 8 bases short, with 19 bases between. Per germline, CDR1 LNHDA and CDR2 SQIVND (reference sequence). The CDR3 is 14 residues long. In nucleotides, the CDR3 is TGTGCCAGTAGGCACACCGGACACCCTCGGGGCTACACCTTC. As protein: CASRHTGHPRGYTF.

This clone has more than one count but fewer than ten. CDR3 sequence reads: CASRTGAGQPQHF. The CDR3 DNA follows: TGTGCCAGCCGGACAGGGGCAGGCCAGCCCCAGCATTTT. The V call is TRBV2, the J call TRBJ1-5; TRBD1 matches 9 bases. Germline lookup yields CDR1 SNHLY and CDR2 FYNNEI. Losses at the gene ends were 8 bases for V and 7 bases for J; bases not matched to a gene: 6. CDR3 length: 13 amino acids.

The chain links TRBV11-1 to TRBJ2-7; D is ambiguous. This CDR3 is built from 13 residues. The V and J ends lost 2 bases and 4 bases respectively, with 9 bases between them. CDR1 is SGHAT and CDR2 is FQDESV in the germline V gene (reference sequence). For the CDR3, the DNA is TGTGCCAGCAGCTTAACAAGCAGGTACGAGCAGTACTTC. It is translated as CASSLTSRYEQYF.

This clone was counted a few times. The chain joins TRBV19 to TRBJ1-5; the D is unclear. Germline V lookup: CDR1 LNHDA, CDR2 SQIVND (reference sequence). The CDR3 runs 14 residues. V was trimmed by 6 bases and J by 6 bases, leaving 15 bases between them. For the CDR3, the DNA is TGTGCCAGTAGGGACCCCGGGAGCCGTCAGCCCCAGCATTTT. Its translation is CASRDPGSRQPQHF.

The CDR3 protein is CASSQASDSYGYTF. The CDR3 DNA reads as TGTGCCAGCAGCCAAGCTTCAGACAGCTATGGCTACACCTTC. The chain carries TRBV3-1 (or the pseudogene TRBV3-2) and TRBJ1-2, with TRBD1 as a possible D gene (5 bases). CDR3 length equals 14 residues. Per germline, CDR1 LGHDT and CDR2 YNNKEL (reference sequence). The V end lost 1 base, the J end lost 4 bases, and 10 bases lay between the germline ends.

CDR3 in amino acids: CASSKWGVPAYGKYF. In DNA form, the CDR3 reads TGTGCCAGCAGCAAATGGGGGGTACCCGCCTACGGAAAGTACTTC. The genes are TRBV21-1 and TRBJ2-7; TRBD2, as called in the table, went unchecked against the DNA. TRBV21-1 is a known pseudogene. This CDR3 region has 15 residues.

Comments on this clone: This same CDR3 is encoded by further DNA sequences in the sample. The V and J genes are TRBV18 and TRBJ1-1, with 7 bases aligning to TRBD1. CDR3 length: 14 amino acids. The V gene end was trimmed by 3 bases and the J gene end by 1 base; junction bases not matched to a gene: 2. The germline gives CDR1 KGHSH, CDR2 LQKENI. This chain's CDR3 is CASSPDRRNTEAFF. The CDR3 bases are TGTGCCAGCTCACCGGACAGGAGGAACACTGAAGCTTTCTTT.

The V call is TRBV5-1, the J call TRBJ2-1; D perhaps matches TRBD2 (5 bases). Germline values: CDR1 SGHRS, CDR2 YFSETQ. Trimming pared 2 bases from V and 8 bases from J, leaving 11 bases between. This CDR3 is 13 amino acids long. The CDR3 DNA reads TGCGCCAGCAGCTTTAGCGTTAGCTATGAGCAGTTCTTC. Translating it yields CASSFSVSYEQFF.

The V gene is TRBV7-3, the J gene TRBJ2-5, with D possibly TRBD1 on 5 matching bases. The ends were cut back, 5 bases at V and 3 bases at J, with 10 bases in the middle. Germline values: CDR1 SGHTA, CDR2 FQGTGA. The CDR3 length is 13 residues. CDR3 bases: TGTGCCAGCAGCCCCGACAGAAAAGAGACCCAGTACTTC. Protein product: CASSPDRKETQYF.

The chain is built from TRBV4-1 and TRBJ2-2; the D is unclear. Germline V gene data show CDR1 as MGHRA and CDR2 as YSYEKL. CDR3 length: 15 amino acids. V lost 4 bases and J 5 bases, leaving 14 bases between the germline ends. The CDR3 loop reads CASSRLVQLTGELFF. The CDR3 DNA reads TGCGCCAGCAGCCGGCTGGTGCAGTTAACCGGGGAGCTGTTTTTT.

This chain connects TRBV7-3 to TRBJ2-1; maybe TRBD1 (6 bases). This CDR3 is 16 amino acids long. Trimming removed 5 bases from V and 4 bases from J, with 18 bases in between. Per the germline V gene, CDR1 is SGHTA and CDR2 is FQGTGA. Written as DNA, the CDR3 is TGTGCCAGCAGCCCCGACCGTCCCGGGACATACAATGAGCAGTTCTTC. This codes for CASSPDRPGTYNEQFF.

V is TRBV5-1 and J is TRBJ2-3; maybe TRBD2 (5 bases). The V gene's germline CDR1 is SGHRS and CDR2 YFSETQ. The V end lost 4 bases, the J end lost 0 bases, and 12 bases lay between the germline ends. The CDR3 runs 15 residues. The CDR3 sequence is CASSEGIPSTDTQYF. The CDR3 DNA sequence: TGCGCCAGCAGCGAGGGCATCCCTAGCACAGATACGCAGTATTTT.

Here the CDR3 reads CASSWGTGGDQPQHF. CDR3 in DNA: TGCGCCAGCAGCTGGGGGACAGGAGGGGATCAGCCCCAGCATTTT. J is TRBJ1-5 and V is TRBV5-1; TRBD1 aligns across 8 bases. Trimming took 3 bases from V and 5 from J; bases not matched to a gene: 7. Per germline, CDR1 SGHRS and CDR2 YFSETQ. This CDR3 is built from 15 residues.

The rearrangement links TRBV6-5 to TRBJ2-2, with D perhaps matching TRBD1 (5 bases). The CDR3 has 14 residues. Looked up from germline, CDR1 is MNHEY and CDR2 is SVGAGI. V was shortened by 4 bases and J by 4 bases, with 10 bases between the two germline ends. For the CDR3, the DNA is TGTGCCAGCAGTTCGACAGTACCCACCGGGGAGCTGTTTTTT. It yields the protein CASSSTVPTGELFF.

This clone was counted a few times. This rearrangement joins TRBV5-1 to TRBJ2-5, with 7 nucleotides matching TRBD2. CDR1 and CDR2 from the germline V gene are SGHRS and YFSETQ. The V segment lost 3 bases and the J segment 9 bases; nucleotides outside the gene matches: 17. The CDR3 extends over 16 amino acids. The CDR3 here is CASSSPEVRSGEAQYF. CDR3 sequence (DNA): TGCGCCAGCAGCTCACCTGAGGTACGAAGCGGGGAGGCCCAGTACTTC.

The chain uses TRBV15 and TRBJ1-1; D not resolved. CDR1 and CDR2 (germline): LNHNV, YYDKDF (reference sequence). This CDR3 comprises 14 residues. V lost 0 bases to trimming and J lost 5 bases, with 10 bases between them. The CDR3 sequence is CATSRELFYTEAFF. CDR3 sequence (DNA): TGTGCCACCAGCAGAGAATTGTTTTATACTGAAGCTTTCTTT.

The J gene is TRBJ1-4, the V gene TRBV4-1, with 8 bases matching TRBD1. The germline V gene encodes CDR1 MGHRA and CDR2 YSYEKL. Unmatched junction bases numbered 4, after V lost 4 bases and J lost 6 bases. CDR3 length equals 14 residues. CDR3 amino acids: CASSLTGGDEKLFF. DNA of the CDR3: TGCGCCAGCAGCCTCACAGGGGGGGATGAAAAACTGTTTTTT.

This chain joins TRBV6-2 or TRBV6-3 and TRBJ1-3; D unresolved. Looked up from germline, CDR1 is MNHEY and CDR2 is SVGEGT. CDR3 size: 16 residues. V was pared by 6 bases and J by 0 bases, with 15 bases between. The CDR3 loop reads CASSTPEFGSGNTIYF. CDR3 DNA: TGTGCCAGCAGCACCCCCGAGTTCGGCTCTGGAAACACCATATATTTT.

The genes are TRBV3-1 (or the pseudogene TRBV3-2) and TRBJ2-1, with D hard to call. The CDR3 contains 13 residues. Per germline, CDR1 LGHDT and CDR2 YNNKEL (reference sequence). V gave up 4 bases and J gave up 4 bases, with 8 bases separating them. The CDR3 loop is CASSRIEYNEQFF. The CDR3 DNA reads TGTGCCAGCAGCCGTATAGAATACAATGAGCAGTTCTTC.

There are a few counts of this clone. The rearrangement joins TRBV7-9 to TRBJ2-1; D gene uncertain. V was trimmed by 8 bases and J by 10 bases, leaving 9 bases between them. Germline CDR1 SEHNR, CDR2 FQNEAQ (reference sequence). The CDR3 spans 10 residues. The chain's CDR3 is CASASEEQFF. CDR3 DNA: TGTGCCAGCGCTAGTGAGGAGCAGTTCTTC.

Written as DNA, the CDR3 is TGCGCCAGCAGCCAAACAGGGGCACCCCAAGAGACCCAGTACTTC. Protein: CASSQTGAPQETQYF. This chain uses TRBV5-1 with TRBJ2-5; TRBD1 agrees at 7 bases. Germline V gene lookup returns CDR1 SGHRS and CDR2 YFSETQ. This CDR3 has 15 residues. V was clipped by 4 bases and J by 1 base; unmatched bases: 7.

This clone was recorded only once. This chain joins TRBV19 and TRBJ1-5; D is unclear. Germline assignment: CDR1 LNHDA and CDR2 SQIVND (reference sequence). The length of the CDR3 is 14 residues. The V end lost 3 bases, the J end lost 4 bases, and 10 bases lay between the germline ends. CDR3 bases: TGTGCCAGTAGTATCCGCCCGGTAAATCAGCCCCAGCATTTT. It codes for CASSIRPVNQPQHF.